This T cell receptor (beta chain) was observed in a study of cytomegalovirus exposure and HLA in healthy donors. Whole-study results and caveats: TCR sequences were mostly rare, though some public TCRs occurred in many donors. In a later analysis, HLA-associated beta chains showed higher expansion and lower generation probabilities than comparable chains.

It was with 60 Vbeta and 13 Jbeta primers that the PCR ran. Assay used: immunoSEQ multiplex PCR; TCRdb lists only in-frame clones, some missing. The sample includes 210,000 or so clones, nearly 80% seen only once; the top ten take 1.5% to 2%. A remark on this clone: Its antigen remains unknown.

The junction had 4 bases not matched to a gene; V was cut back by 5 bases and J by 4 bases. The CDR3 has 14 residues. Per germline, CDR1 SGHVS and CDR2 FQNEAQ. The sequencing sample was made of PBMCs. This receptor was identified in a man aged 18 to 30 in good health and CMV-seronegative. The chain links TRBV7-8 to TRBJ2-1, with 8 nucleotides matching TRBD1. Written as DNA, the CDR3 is TGTGCCAGCAGCCTCCGGGACAGGTACAATGAGCAGTTCTTC. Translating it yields CASSLRDRYNEQFF.